This T cell receptor beta chain was observed in a study of T-cell reconstitution after alpha-beta-depleted transplantation in children (dated by TCRdb to the mid-2010s). As for the study more broadly: The study quantitatively tracked T-cell immune reconstitution after TCRalphabeta/CD19-depleted allogeneic hematopoietic cell transplantation in children using TCR repertoire profiling.

In the paper's terms, the treatment or condition label means: allogeneic hematopoietic cell transplantation with graft depleted of TCRalphabeta T cells and CD19 B cells. Transplant recipients were children who received TCRalphabeta/CD19-depleted allogeneic hematopoietic cell grafts. Broad study findings and their caveats: Apparently early alphabetaT-cell count recovery about two months after transplant reportedly relied on only several hundred rapidly expanded clones derived from non-depleted graft cells. The frequencies of hyperexpanded clones fell over the following months, and after one year, T-cell counts and TCRbeta diversity were mostly attributed to newly produced T cells. In some patients, the high TCRbeta diversity seen at day 60 was put down to recipient T cells and intrathymic progenitors that had survived conditioning.

The germline V end is reduced by 0 bases and the J end by 3 bases; junction bases left unmatched: 4. According to the germline V gene, CDR1 reads SGHRS and CDR2 reads YFSETQ. The CDR3 has 15 amino acids, counting the end cysteine and phenylalanine. Here the CDR3 DNA is all that survives: 45 bases in frame from base 1. About this clonotype itself: Its antigen is currently not known. The input lacks base qualities; no much larger clone sits a single base away.

The library was generated by PCR. The instrument given in TCRdb is Illumina HiSeq 2500. To normalize quantification of the TCRbeta repertoire, the TCR libraries were built with molecular barcoding that relied on unique molecular identifiers. The raw public reads went through TCRdb reprocessing: fastp at Q25, MiXCR clone calling, in-frame beta chains kept. Identical CDR3 protein sequences are pooled into one entry, listed with their most common genes and DNA. For this sample there are about 200,000 distinct CDR3 sequences; roughly 15% appear just once. About 39% of the sample is taken by the ten largest.

The receptor was isolated from a male patient under 10 years old who had a stem cell transplant for acute lymphoblastic leukemia, so the T cells may come from the graft donor. The sequence is built from TRBV5-1 and TRBJ2-7; 9 of the junction bases match TRBD2. Sequenced here: PBMCs, mostly from graft donor cells, sampled 360 days after TCRalphabeta/CD19-depleted stem cell transplant. The nucleotide sequence is TGCGCCAGCAGCTTGGCAGGGACTAGCCGCTACGAGCAGTACTTC. This gives the protein CASSLAGTSRYEQYF.